Each of the 9 T cell receptor beta chains below was sequenced from the same sample in a study of blood T cell repertoires in COVID-19. Only in-frame clones appear in the TCRdb table, and some are missing; sequencing was by immunoSEQ multiplex PCR. The data contain under 150,000 clones, around four fifths of them seen just once; the ten biggest clones take up 2% to 2.5%. Sequenced sample: PBMCs or T cells enriched from blood (not recorded which). All receptors come from a man in his forties or fifties with acute COVID-19.

The V gene is TRBV27, the J gene TRBJ2-3; D is undetermined. The V gene's germline CDR1 is MNHEY and CDR2 SMNVEV (reference sequence). This CDR3 has 12 residues. Trimming shortened V by 3 bases and J by 11 bases, and 12 bases separated the two germline ends. Written as DNA, the CDR3 is TGTGCCAGCAGTTTCTCCCCCGAGAGGCAGTATTTT. Translated, it gives CASSFSPERQYF.

The chain employs TRBV5-1 and TRBJ1-5; D might be TRBD1 (6 bases). V lost 0 bases, J lost 3 bases, and 13 bases lay in between. The CDR3 spans 16 residues. The germline gives CDR1 SGHRS, CDR2 YFSETQ. The CDR3 DNA is TGCGCCAGCAGCTTGGGCGGAGGGGGGGTCAATCAGCCCCAGCATTTT. Its protein product is CASSLGGGGVNQPQHF.

This clone was counted between two and nine times. The gene calls are TRBV7-9 and TRBJ1-6; D possibly corresponds to TRBD1 (6 bases). Germline-derived CDR1 and CDR2 are SEHNR and FQNEAQ (reference sequence). This CDR3 comprises 15 residues. Trimming stripped 1 base from V and 8 bases from J, with 12 bases between. CDR3 amino acids: CASSLGGGAYSPLHF. CDR3 nucleotide sequence: TGTGCCAGCAGCTTAGGTGGGGGGGCTTATTCACCCCTCCACTTT. The variable domain in full, with the rest retrieved from reference TRBV7-9 and TRBJ1-6, is DTGVSQNPRHKITKRGQNVTFRCDPISEHNRLYWYRQTLGQGPEFLTYFQNEAQLEKSRLLSDRFSAERPKGSFSTLEIQRTEQGDSAMYLCASSLGGGAYSPLHFGNGTRLTVT.

This clone has only one observation. The V call is TRBV19, the J call TRBJ1-1; D might be TRBD1 (5 bases). This CDR3 region has 14 residues. Trimming removed 3 bases from V and 1 base from J, with 9 bases in between. Germline V CDR1 and CDR2: LNHDA, SQIVND (reference sequence). The CDR3 DNA reads TGTGCCAGTAGTATCCCCACAGGGAACACTGAAGCTTTCTTT. Residues: CASSIPTGNTEAFF. The full variable domain, completed using reference TRBV19 and TRBJ1-1, is DGGITQSPKYLFRKEGQNVTLSCEQNLNHDAMYWYRQDPGQGLRLIYYSQIVNDFQKGDIAEGYSVSREKKESFPLTVTSAQKNPTAFYLCASSIPTGNTEAFFGQGTRLTVV.

The CDR3 DNA sequence: TGTGCCAGTTTCACCCGATCGGGAGAAAAACTGTTTTTT. Translating it yields CASFTRSGEKLFF. The gene calls are TRBV19 and TRBJ1-4; D ambiguous. Germline CDR1 reads LNHDA; CDR2 reads SQIVND (reference sequence). This CDR3 contains 13 residues. Trimming cost V 8 bases and J 8 bases, with 15 bases left between them.

The chain carries TRBV3-1 (or the pseudogene TRBV3-2) and TRBJ1-2; a weak D match, TRBD1 (6 bases). V was shortened by 4 bases and J by 2 bases, with 11 bases between the two germline ends. CDR1 and CDR2 (germline): LGHDT, YNNKEL (reference sequence). The CDR3 length is 14 residues. The CDR3 protein is CASSLEDRNYGYTF. CDR3 in DNA: TGTGCCAGCAGCCTAGAGGACAGAAACTATGGCTACACCTTC.

This clone was seen a single time. The J gene is TRBJ1-4, the V gene TRBV19; D remains ambiguous. The CDR3 contains 15 residues. V was cut by 4 bases and J by 6 bases, with 15 bases left in between. Germline assignment: CDR1 LNHDA and CDR2 SQIVND (reference sequence). The CDR3: CASSNSASGYEKLFF. CDR3 nucleotides: TGTGCCAGTAGTAATTCTGCCAGCGGATATGAAAAACTGTTTTTT. Filled out from reference TRBV19 and TRBJ1-4, the complete variable domain reads DGGITQSPKYLFRKEGQNVTLSCEQNLNHDAMYWYRQDPGQGLRLIYYSQIVNDFQKGDIAEGYSVSREKKESFPLTVTSAQKNPTAFYLCASSNSASGYEKLFFGSGTQLSVL.

J is TRBJ2-1 and V is TRBV7-2; D remains unclear. CDR3 length: 13 amino acids. The V gene lost 5 bases and the J gene lost 3 bases, with 8 bases spanning the gap. Germline CDR1 and CDR2: SGHTA and FQGNSA. The CDR3 loop is CASSPSFYNEQFF. The DNA of the CDR3 is TGTGCCAGCAGCCCCTCCTTCTACAATGAGCAGTTCTTC.

The chain links TRBV2 to TRBJ2-2; D may be TRBD1 (6 bases). Per germline, CDR1 SNHLY and CDR2 FYNNEI. V was trimmed by 6 bases and J by 3 bases, leaving 14 bases between them. The CDR3 totals 15 residues. CDR3 sequence: CASRGSSGDTGELFF. CDR3 in DNA: TGTGCCAGCAGGGGTAGCTCAGGGGACACCGGGGAGCTGTTTTTT.